One sample yielded the 23 T cell receptor beta chains listed below, sequenced in a study of T-cell memory formation after mild COVID-19. One entry per CDR3 protein, called by TCRdb with MiXCR from the 5' RACE reads. Of approximately 200,000 distinct CDR3 sequences listed, around 15% are singletons. Specimen: PBMCs or a T cell subset sorted from them (not recorded which). Receptor source: an adult woman who had mild COVID-19 (a few samples of this study predate the infection). Cell type and time point are not known.

The sample holds a few counts of this clonotype. The gene calls are TRBV20-1 and TRBJ1-5, with a possible D match to TRBD1 (5 bases). CDR1 is DFQATT, CDR2 SNEGSKA, per germline (reference sequence). The V end lost 3 bases, the J end lost 5 bases, and 17 bases lay between the germline ends. There are 15 residues in the CDR3. The CDR3 DNA is TGCAGTGCTAGCAGGGCAGGGAGGTGGGATCAGCCCCAGCATTTT. Translation: CSASRAGRWDQPQHF.

In this sample, this clonotype turned up a few times. V usage is TRBV5-1 and J usage is TRBJ1-2; maybe TRBD1 (5 bases). The CDR3 is 13 amino acids. Deletions cut 4 bases from V and 6 bases from J, with 13 bases between. The germline CDR1 and CDR2 sequences are SGHRS and YFSETQ. The chain's CDR3 is CASSPGRGDGYTF. The CDR3 region has the DNA TGCGCCAGCAGCCCTGGGAGGGGCGATGGCTACACCTTC.

This clonotype was seen a handful of times. CDR3 sequence: CASSPSGPPQDTQYF. In DNA form, the CDR3 reads TGTGCCAGCAGCCCCAGCGGGCCACCCCAAGATACGCAGTATTTT. This sequence joins TRBV7-2 and TRBJ2-3; D perhaps matches TRBD2 (6 bases). V lost 5 bases and J lost 5, with 17 bases in between. The CDR3 extends over 15 amino acids. Looked up from germline, CDR1 is SGHTA and CDR2 is FQGNSA.

Of note for this clonotype: Given a much more abundant clone one base away, this may be a read error. The chain couples TRBV5-5 to TRBJ2-7; 8 bases are shared with TRBD1. The V and J ends lost 3 bases and 4 bases, in that order; junction bases with no gene match: 6. CDR3 size: 14 residues. The germline V gene has CDR1 SGHKS and CDR2 YYEKEE (reference sequence). CDR3 region: CASSWAGQGYEQYF. CDR3 sequence (DNA): TGTGCCAGCAGCTGGGCTGGACAGGGTTACGAGCAGTACTTC.

Only a few counts were recorded for this clonotype. This chain links TRBV11-2 with TRBJ2-7, with TRBD2 matching 8 bases. The CDR3 spans 16 residues. With 5 bases clipped from V and 1 base from J, the junction kept 10 bases outside the gene matches. Germline V gene sequence: CDR1 SGHAT, CDR2 FQNNGV. CDR3 sequence: CASSLAGTRGSYEQYF. The CDR3 DNA reads as TGTGCCAGCAGCCTGGCCGGGACTAGGGGTTCCTACGAGCAGTACTTC. Full variable domain (outside the CDR3, taken from reference TRBV11-2 and TRBJ2-7): EAGVAQSPRYKIIEKRQSVAFWCNPISGHATLYWYQQILGQGPKLLIQFQNNGVVDDSQLPKDRFSAERLKGVDSTLKIQPAKLEDSAVYLCASSLAGTRGSYEQYFGPGTRLTVT.

This clonotype was recorded many times. The chain uses TRBV20-1 and TRBJ2-7; 8 bases align to TRBD2. V trimming: 4 bases; J trimming: 6 bases; junction bases outside the gene matches: 14. The CDR3 loop spans 15 amino acids. The V gene's germline CDR1 is DFQATT and CDR2 SNEGSKA (reference sequence). The chain's CDR3 is CSAKTLRGRLSEQYF. The CDR3 bases are TGCAGTGCTAAGACCCTGCGCGGGAGGTTAAGCGAGCAGTACTTC.

Written as DNA, the CDR3 is TGTGCCAGCAGCACCAATAGGGGGCGCCTCACTGAGCAGTTCTTC. This sequence encodes CASSTNRGRLTEQFF. The V call is TRBV5-4, the J call TRBJ2-1; 7 nucleotides match TRBD1. Germline V gene data show CDR1 as SGHNT and CDR2 as YYREEE (reference sequence). V dropped 4 bases and J dropped 9; count of bases not matched to a gene: 13. CDR3 length: 15 amino acids.

The V call is TRBV24-1, the J call TRBJ2-7; perhaps TRBD1 as D (8 bases). Trimming stripped 9 bases from V and 0 bases from J, with 17 bases between. Germline CDR1 is KGHDR and CDR2 is SFDVKD. The CDR3 is made up of 15 amino acids. The DNA of the CDR3 is TGTGCCACCCACAGGGGGGGACATCTCTCCTACGAGCAGTACTTC. Translating gives CATHRGGHLSYEQYF.

The V call is TRBV6-1, the J call TRBJ2-1; D is ambiguous. V shed 10 bases and J shed 9 bases, with 16 bases lying between them. In germline, CDR1 is MNHNS, CDR2 SASEGT. CDR3 length equals 12 residues. The CDR3: CATTAGISEQFF. CDR3 coding DNA: TGTGCCACCACCGCAGGTATTAGTGAGCAGTTCTTC.

Turning to this clonotype: The DNA is left out, because the CDR3 cannot be placed on it with certainty; the CDR3 is given as TCRdb lists it. The chain joins TRBV21-1 to TRBJ2-1; no DNA check was done on the table's D call, TRBD2. TRBV21-1 is a recognized pseudogene. The CDR3 is 16 residues long, ends included. The CDR3 loop is CASSKDGDYFCDEQFF.

This clonotype was seen a handful of times. The chain links TRBV4-3 to TRBJ2-2; possible D gene TRBD2, 6 bases. Germline CDR1 reads LGHNA; CDR2 reads YSLEER. V lost 0 bases and J 13 bases, leaving 15 bases between the germline ends. CDR3 length: 14 residues. This chain's CDR3 is CASSQDVQTRGLFF. Written as DNA, the CDR3 is TGCGCCAGCAGCCAAGATGTGCAGACTAGAGGGCTGTTTTTT.

This clonotype was observed many times. The J gene is TRBJ2-2, the V gene TRBV7-8, with D perhaps matching TRBD1 or TRBD2 (5 bases each). This CDR3 has 17 amino acids. The germline CDR1 and CDR2 sequences are SGHVS and FQNEAQ. V lost 5 bases to trimming and J lost 0 bases, with 16 bases between them. The DNA for the CDR3 is TGTGCCAGCAGCCTTTCGAGGGGCCGACCGAACACCGGGGAGCTGTTTTTT. Translating gives CASSLSRGRPNTGELFF.

This clonotype came up a few times. The V gene is TRBV2, the J gene TRBJ2-1; D not certain. Trimming removed 6 bases at V and 1 base at J, with 10 bases between. The CDR3 consists of 14 residues. Germline values: CDR1 SNHLY, CDR2 FYNNEI. The CDR3 bases are TGTGCCAGCAGGGGCCCTGGTTCCTACAATGAGCAGTTCTTC. Translation: CASRGPGSYNEQFF.

This clonotype has a single count. V is TRBV7-2 and J is TRBJ2-3; D perhaps matches TRBD1 (7 bases). Germline V gene sequence: CDR1 SGHTA, CDR2 FQGNSA. V was cut by 5 bases and J by 6 bases, with 24 bases left in between. There are 17 residues in the CDR3. CDR3 nucleotide sequence: TGTGCCAGCAGCCGACAAAAGGGCAGGGGGGCTAGGGATACGCAGTATTTT. This encodes CASSRQKGRGARDTQYF. Full variable domain (remainder filled in from reference TRBV7-2 and TRBJ2-3): GAGVSQSPSNKVTEKGKDVELRCDPISGHTALYWYRQSLGQGLEFLIYFQGNSAPDKSGLPSDRFSAERTGGSVSTLTIQRTQQEDSAVYLCASSRQKGRGARDTQYFGPGTRLTVL.

This clonotype was picked up a small number of times. The chain combines TRBV2 with TRBJ1-2, with 11 bases aligning to TRBD1. V lost 6 bases, J lost 3 bases, and 9 bases stayed unmatched. The CDR3 loop spans 16 amino acids. From germline, CDR1 is SNHLY and CDR2 FYNNEI. The CDR3: CASRAAGTGGDYGYTF. CDR3 DNA sequence: TGTGCCAGCAGGGCTGCCGGGACAGGGGGAGACTATGGCTACACCTTC.

The rearrangement joins TRBV7-2 to TRBJ2-5; 8 positions agree with TRBD2. This CDR3 has 14 amino acids. Trimming took 1 base from V and 6 from J; bases not matched to a gene: 4. Germline-derived CDR1 and CDR2 are SGHTA and FQGNSA. The CDR3 nucleotides are TGTGCCAGCAGCTTAGATGCGGGGGGAAAGACCCAGTACTTC. As protein: CASSLDAGGKTQYF.

The chain links TRBV20-1 to TRBJ1-5; D is possibly TRBD1 (5 bases). The germline V gene encodes CDR1 DFQATT and CDR2 SNEGSKA (reference sequence). Deletions cut 5 bases from V and 0 bases from J, with 8 bases between. This CDR3 is built from 13 residues. CDR3 sequence reads: CSAQTDSNQPQHF. DNA for the CDR3: TGCAGTGCTCAGACAGATAGCAATCAGCCCCAGCATTTT.

The CDR3 loop reads CASSLGMGLAGSADTQYF. The CDR3 bases are TGCGCCAGCAGCTTGGGGATGGGACTAGCGGGTTCAGCAGATACGCAGTATTTT. The J gene is TRBJ2-3, the V gene TRBV5-1, with TRBD2 identical over 12 bases. Per the germline V gene, CDR1 is SGHRS and CDR2 is YFSETQ. CDR3 size: 18 residues. J lost 4 bases, V lost 0 bases, and 9 bases had no gene match.

The chain uses TRBV5-1 and TRBJ2-5, with D possibly TRBD1 on 6 matching bases. V lost 4 bases and J lost 2, with 15 bases in between. The CDR3 is made up of 15 amino acids. Germline CDR1 reads SGHRS; CDR2 reads YFSETQ. CDR3 residues: CASSPRTGSQETQYF. In nucleotides, the CDR3 is TGCGCCAGCAGCCCGCGAACAGGGAGTCAAGAGACCCAGTACTTC. The variable domain in full, with the rest retrieved from reference TRBV5-1 and TRBJ2-5, is KAGVTQTPRYLIKTRGQQVTLSCSPISGHRSVSWYQQTPGQGLQFLFEYFSETQRNKGNFPGRFSGRQFSNSRSEMNVSTLELGDSALYLCASSPRTGSQETQYFGPGTRLLVL.

The chain combines TRBV5-1 with TRBJ2-1; 7 positions agree with TRBD1. After removal of 6 bases from V and 4 bases from J, the junction contained 7 bases not matched to a gene. Per germline, CDR1 SGHRS and CDR2 YFSETQ. The CDR3 has 14 amino acids. The chain's CDR3 is CASTDRVEYNEQFF. CDR3 sequence (DNA): TGCGCCAGCACCGACAGGGTTGAATACAATGAGCAGTTCTTC.

The chain employs TRBV29-1 and TRBJ1-5; D is possibly TRBD1 (6 bases). This CDR3 region has 16 residues. Trimming pared 5 bases from V and 0 bases from J, leaving 17 bases between. Per the germline V gene, CDR1 is SQVTM and CDR2 is ANQGSEA. The CDR3 DNA sequence: TGCAGCGTTTGCCTCCGGGACACTTATAGCAATCAGCCCCAGCATTTT. Translated, it gives CSVCLRDTYSNQPQHF.

This clonotype was detected a few times. The chain carries TRBV24-1 and TRBJ2-3, with a tentative D call TRBD2 (5 bases). Trimming removed 4 bases at V and 5 bases at J, with 9 bases between. This CDR3 has 13 residues. CDR1 KGHDR and CDR2 SFDVKD come from the germline V gene. CDR3 nucleotides: TGTGCCACCAGTGACCCCCGGGGAGATACGCAGTATTTT. It yields the protein CATSDPRGDTQYF.

The CDR3 loop reads CASRRTELNYGYTF. The CDR3 DNA reads TGTGCCAGCAGGAGGACAGAACTTAACTATGGCTACACCTTC. The chain employs TRBV6-1 and TRBJ1-2; perhaps TRBD1 as D (6 bases). Per the germline V gene, CDR1 is MNHNS and CDR2 is SASEGT. The CDR3 loop spans 14 amino acids. Trimming pared 6 bases from V and 1 base from J, leaving 12 bases between.